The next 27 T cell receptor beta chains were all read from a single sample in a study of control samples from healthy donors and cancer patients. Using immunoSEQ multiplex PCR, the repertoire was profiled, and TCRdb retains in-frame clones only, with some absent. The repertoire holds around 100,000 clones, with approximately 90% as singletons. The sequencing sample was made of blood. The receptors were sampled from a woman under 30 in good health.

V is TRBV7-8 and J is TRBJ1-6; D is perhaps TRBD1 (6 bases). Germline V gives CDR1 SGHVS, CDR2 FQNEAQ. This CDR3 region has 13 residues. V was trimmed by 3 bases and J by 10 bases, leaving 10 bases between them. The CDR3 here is CASSLTGQSPLHF. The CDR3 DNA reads TGTGCCAGCAGCTTGACAGGCCAGTCACCCCTCCACTTT.

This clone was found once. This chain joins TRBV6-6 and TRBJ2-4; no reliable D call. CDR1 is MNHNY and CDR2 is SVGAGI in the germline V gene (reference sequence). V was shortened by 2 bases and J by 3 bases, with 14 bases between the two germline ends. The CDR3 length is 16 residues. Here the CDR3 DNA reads TGTGCCAGCAGTTACCCTAACGGGTGGGGCAAAAACATTCAGTACTTC. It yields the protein CASSYPNGWGKNIQYF.

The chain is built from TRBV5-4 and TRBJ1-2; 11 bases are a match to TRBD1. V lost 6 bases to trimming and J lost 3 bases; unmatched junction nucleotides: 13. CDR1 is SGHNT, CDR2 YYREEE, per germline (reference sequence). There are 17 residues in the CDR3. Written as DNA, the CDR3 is TGTGCCAGCAAAACGAAGAGGACAGGGGGCCAAGACTATGGCTACACCTTC. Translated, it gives CASKTKRTGGQDYGYTF.

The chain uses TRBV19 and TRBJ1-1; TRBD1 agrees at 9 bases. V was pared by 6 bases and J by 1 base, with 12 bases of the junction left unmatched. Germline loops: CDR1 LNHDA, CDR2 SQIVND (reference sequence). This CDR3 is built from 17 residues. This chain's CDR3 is CASRPDRTGDWNTEAFF. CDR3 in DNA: TGTGCCAGTAGGCCAGATCGGACAGGGGACTGGAACACTGAAGCTTTCTTT.

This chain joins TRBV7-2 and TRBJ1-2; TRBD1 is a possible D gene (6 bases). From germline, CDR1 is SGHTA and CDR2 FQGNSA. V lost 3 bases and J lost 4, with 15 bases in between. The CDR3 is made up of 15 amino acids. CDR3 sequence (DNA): TGTGCCAGCAGCTTTACAGGCAGGGGCGGCTATGGCTACACCTTC. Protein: CASSFTGRGGYGYTF.

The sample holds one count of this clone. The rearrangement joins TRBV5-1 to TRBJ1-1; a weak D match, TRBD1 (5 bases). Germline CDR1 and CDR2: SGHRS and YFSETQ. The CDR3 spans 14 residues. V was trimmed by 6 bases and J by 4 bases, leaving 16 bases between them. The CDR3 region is CASMVTLGVTEAFF. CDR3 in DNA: TGCGCCAGCATGGTTACTTTAGGGGTCACTGAAGCTTTCTTT.

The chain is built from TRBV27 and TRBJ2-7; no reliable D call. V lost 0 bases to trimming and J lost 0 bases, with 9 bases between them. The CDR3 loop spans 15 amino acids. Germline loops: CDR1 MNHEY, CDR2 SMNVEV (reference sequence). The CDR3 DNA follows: TGTGCCAGCAGTTTATCGGCCAGATCCTCCTACGAGCAGTACTTC. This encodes CASSLSARSSYEQYF.

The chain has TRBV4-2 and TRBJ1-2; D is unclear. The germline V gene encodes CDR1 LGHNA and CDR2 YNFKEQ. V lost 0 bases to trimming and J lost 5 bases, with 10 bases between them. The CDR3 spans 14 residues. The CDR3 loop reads CASSQDRIAYGYTF. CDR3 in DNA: TGTGCCAGCAGCCAAGACAGGATCGCGTATGGCTACACCTTC.

The CDR3 nucleotides read TGTGCCAGCAGTGAAGGGGAAGGCAATCAGCCCCAGCATTTT. Translation gives CASSEGEGNQPQHF. The chain combines TRBV6-1 with TRBJ1-5, with no clear D. Trimming pared 1 base from V and 2 bases from J, leaving 6 bases between. The CDR3 loop spans 14 amino acids. Germline-derived CDR1 and CDR2 are MNHNS and SASEGT.

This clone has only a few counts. For the CDR3, the DNA is TGTGCCAGCAGCTTAGTAGGGGACGGGGAGCTGTTTTTT. This codes for CASSLVGDGELFF. The rearrangement joins TRBV7-9 to TRBJ2-2; tentative D call: TRBD1 (5 bases). Trimming shortened V by 1 base and J by 7 bases, and 7 bases separated the two germline ends. The CDR3 length is 13 residues. The V gene's germline CDR1 is SEHNR and CDR2 FQNEAQ (reference sequence).

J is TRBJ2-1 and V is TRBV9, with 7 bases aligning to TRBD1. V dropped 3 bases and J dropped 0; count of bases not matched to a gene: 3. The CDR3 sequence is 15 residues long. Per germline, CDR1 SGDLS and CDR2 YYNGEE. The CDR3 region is CASSATGSSYNEQFF. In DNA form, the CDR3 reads TGTGCCAGCAGCGCGACAGGGAGCTCCTACAATGAGCAGTTCTTC.

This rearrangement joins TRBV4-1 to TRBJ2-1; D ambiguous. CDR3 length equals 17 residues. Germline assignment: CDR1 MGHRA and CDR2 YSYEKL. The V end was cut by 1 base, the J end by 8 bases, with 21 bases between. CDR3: CASSQVSATANPHEQFF. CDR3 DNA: TGCGCCAGCAGCCAAGTCTCTGCTACCGCAAACCCCCATGAGCAGTTCTTC.

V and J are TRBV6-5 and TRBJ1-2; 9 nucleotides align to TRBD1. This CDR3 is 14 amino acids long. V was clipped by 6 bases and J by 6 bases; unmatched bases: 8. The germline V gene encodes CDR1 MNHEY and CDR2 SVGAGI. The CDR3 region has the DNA TGTGCCAGCAGAAGGGACAGGGCTTTCGATGGCTACACCTTC. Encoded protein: CASRRDRAFDGYTF.

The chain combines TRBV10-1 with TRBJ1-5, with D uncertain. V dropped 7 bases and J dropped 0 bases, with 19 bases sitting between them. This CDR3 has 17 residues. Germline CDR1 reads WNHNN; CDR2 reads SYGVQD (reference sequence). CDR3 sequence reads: CASMPRYCGYSNQPQHF. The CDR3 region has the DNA TGCGCCAGCATGCCCAGGTATTGTGGGTATAGCAATCAGCCCCAGCATTTT.

CDR3 nucleotide sequence: TGTGCCATCAGTGGGACAGGGAGCTCCTACGAGCAGTACTTC. Translating it yields CAISGTGSSYEQYF. The gene calls are TRBV10-3 and TRBJ2-7; 8 positions match TRBD1. The CDR3 extends over 14 amino acids. CDR1 is ENHRY, CDR2 SYGVKD, per germline. Trimming cost V 4 bases and J 0 bases; bases outside gene matches: 2.

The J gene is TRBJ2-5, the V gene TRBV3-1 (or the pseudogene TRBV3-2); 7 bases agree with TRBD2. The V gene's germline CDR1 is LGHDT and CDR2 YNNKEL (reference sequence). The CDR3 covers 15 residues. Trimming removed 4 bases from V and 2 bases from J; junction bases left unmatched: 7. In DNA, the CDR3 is TGTGCCAGCAGCCCCAGGCCGGGGGGTCAAGAGACCCAGTACTTC. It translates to CASSPRPGGQETQYF.

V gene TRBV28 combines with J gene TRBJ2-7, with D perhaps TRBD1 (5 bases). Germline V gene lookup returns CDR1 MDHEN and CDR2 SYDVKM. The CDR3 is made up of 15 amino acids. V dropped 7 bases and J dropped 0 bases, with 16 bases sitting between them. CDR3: CASTPIRASSYEQYF. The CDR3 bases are TGTGCCAGCACCCCGATCAGGGCGAGCTCCTACGAGCAGTACTTC.

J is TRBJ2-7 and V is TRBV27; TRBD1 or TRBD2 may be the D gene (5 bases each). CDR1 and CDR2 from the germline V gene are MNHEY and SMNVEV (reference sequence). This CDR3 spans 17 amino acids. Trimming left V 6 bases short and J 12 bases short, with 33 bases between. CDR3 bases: TGTGCCAGCAGCCCCAAAACTGACACCTTCCTCCCGTTGGGGGTGTACTTC. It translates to CASSPKTDTFLPLGVYF.

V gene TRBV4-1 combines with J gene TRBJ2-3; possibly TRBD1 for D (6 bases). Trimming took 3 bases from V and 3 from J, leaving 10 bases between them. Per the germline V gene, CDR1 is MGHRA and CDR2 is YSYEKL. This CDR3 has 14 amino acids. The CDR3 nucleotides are TGCGCCAGCAGCCACGGACAGTTAACAGATACGCAGTATTTT. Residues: CASSHGQLTDTQYF.

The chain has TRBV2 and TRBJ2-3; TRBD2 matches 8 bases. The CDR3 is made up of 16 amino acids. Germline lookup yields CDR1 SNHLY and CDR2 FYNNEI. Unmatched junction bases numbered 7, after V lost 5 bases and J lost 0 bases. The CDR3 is CASSFDGGASTDTQYF. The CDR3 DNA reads TGTGCCAGCAGTTTTGACGGGGGGGCAAGCACAGATACGCAGTATTTT.

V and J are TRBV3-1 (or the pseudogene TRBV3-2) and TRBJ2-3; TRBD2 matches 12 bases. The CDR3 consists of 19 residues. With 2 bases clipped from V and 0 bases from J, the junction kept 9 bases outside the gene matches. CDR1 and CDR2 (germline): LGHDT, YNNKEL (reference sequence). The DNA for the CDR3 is TGTGCCAGCAGCCAACATATACTAGCGGGGGGCCAAAGCACAGATACGCAGTATTTT. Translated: CASSQHILAGGQSTDTQYF.

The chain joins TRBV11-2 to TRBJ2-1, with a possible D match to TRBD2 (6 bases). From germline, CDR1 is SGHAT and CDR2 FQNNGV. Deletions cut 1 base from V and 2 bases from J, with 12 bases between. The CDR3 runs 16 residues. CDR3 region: CASSLGPREAYNEQFF. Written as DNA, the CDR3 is TGTGCCAGCAGCTTAGGCCCCAGGGAGGCCTACAATGAGCAGTTCTTC.

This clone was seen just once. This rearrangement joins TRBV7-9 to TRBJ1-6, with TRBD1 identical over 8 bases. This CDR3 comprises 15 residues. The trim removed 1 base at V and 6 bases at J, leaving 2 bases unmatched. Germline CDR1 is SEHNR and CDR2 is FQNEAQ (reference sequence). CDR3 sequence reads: CASSLGDRGNSPLHF. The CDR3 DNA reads TGTGCCAGCAGCTTAGGAGACAGGGGTAATTCACCCCTCCACTTT.

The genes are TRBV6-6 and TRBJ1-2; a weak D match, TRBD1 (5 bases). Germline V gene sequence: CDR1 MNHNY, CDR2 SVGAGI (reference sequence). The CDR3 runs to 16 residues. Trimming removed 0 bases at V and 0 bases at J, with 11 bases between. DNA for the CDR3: TGTGCCAGCAGTTACTCACAGGCCCTATCTAACTATGGCTACACCTTC. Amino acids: CASSYSQALSNYGYTF.

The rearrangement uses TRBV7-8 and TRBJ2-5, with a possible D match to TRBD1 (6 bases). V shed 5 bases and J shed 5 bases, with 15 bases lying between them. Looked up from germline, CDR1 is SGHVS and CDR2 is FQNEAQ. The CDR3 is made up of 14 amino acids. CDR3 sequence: CASSPGTSRETQYF. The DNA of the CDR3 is TGTGCCAGCAGCCCCGGGACAAGCCGGGAGACCCAGTACTTC.

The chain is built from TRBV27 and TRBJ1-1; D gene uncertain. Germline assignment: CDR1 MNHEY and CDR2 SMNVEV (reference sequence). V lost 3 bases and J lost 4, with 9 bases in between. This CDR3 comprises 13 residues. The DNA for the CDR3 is TGTGCCAGCAGTTTCCTCATGAGCACTGAAGCTTTCTTT. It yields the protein CASSFLMSTEAFF.

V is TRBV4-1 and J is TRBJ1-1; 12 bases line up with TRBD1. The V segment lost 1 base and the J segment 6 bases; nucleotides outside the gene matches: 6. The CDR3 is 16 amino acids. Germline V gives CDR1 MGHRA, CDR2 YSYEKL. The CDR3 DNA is TGCGCCAGCAGCCAAGGTATGGGACAGGGGGCGGCTGAAGCTTTCTTT. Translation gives CASSQGMGQGAAEAFF.